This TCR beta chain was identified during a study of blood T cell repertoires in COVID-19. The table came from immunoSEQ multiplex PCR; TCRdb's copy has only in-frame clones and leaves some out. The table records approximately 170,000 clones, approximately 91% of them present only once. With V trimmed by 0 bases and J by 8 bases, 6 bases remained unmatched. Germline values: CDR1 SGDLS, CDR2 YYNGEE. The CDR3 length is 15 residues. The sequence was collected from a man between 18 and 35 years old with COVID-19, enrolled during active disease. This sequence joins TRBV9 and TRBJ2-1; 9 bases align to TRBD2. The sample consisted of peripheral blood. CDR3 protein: CASSVEAGGPDEQFF. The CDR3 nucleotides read TGTGCCAGCAGCGTAGAGGCGGGAGGGCCTGATGAGCAGTTCTTC.